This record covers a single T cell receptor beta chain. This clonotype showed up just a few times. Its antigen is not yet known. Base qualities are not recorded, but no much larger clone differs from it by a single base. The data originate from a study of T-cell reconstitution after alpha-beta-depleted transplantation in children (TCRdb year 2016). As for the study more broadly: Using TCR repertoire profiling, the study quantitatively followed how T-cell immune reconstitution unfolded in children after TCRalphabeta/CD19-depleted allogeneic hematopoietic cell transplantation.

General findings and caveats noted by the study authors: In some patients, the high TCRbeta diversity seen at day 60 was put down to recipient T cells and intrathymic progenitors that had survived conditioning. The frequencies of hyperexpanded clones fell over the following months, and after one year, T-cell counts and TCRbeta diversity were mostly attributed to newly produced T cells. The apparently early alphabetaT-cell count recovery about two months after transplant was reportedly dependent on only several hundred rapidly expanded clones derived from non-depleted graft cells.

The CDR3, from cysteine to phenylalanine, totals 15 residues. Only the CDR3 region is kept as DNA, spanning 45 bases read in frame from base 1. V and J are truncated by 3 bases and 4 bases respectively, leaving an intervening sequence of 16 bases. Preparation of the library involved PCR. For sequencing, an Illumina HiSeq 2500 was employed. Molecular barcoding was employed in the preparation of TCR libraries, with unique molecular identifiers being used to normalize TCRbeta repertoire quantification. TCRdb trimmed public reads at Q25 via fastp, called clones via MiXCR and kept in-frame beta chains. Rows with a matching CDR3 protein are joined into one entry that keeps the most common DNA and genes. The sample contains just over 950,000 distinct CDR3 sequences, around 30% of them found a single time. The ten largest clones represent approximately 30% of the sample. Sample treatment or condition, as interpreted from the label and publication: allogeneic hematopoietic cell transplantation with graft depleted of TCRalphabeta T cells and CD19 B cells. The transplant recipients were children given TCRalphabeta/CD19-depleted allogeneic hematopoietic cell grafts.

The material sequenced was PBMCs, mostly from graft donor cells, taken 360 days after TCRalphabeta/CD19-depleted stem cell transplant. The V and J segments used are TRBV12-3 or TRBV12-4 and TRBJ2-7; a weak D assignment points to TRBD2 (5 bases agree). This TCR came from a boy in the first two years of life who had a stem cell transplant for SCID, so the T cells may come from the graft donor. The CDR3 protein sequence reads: CASSFDGLARYEQYF. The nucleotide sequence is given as TGTGCCAGCAGTTTCGATGGGCTAGCCAGGTACGAGCAGTACTTC.